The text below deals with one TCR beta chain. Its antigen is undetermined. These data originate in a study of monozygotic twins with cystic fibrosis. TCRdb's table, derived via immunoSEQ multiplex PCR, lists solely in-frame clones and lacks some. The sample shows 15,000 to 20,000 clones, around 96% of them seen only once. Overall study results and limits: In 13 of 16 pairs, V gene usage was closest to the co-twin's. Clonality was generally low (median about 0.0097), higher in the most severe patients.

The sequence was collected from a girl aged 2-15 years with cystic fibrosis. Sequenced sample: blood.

This CDR3 is CASSARGTEAFF. The CDR3 region has the DNA TGTGCCAGTAGCGCAAGGGGGACTGAAGCTTTCTTT. This chain joins TRBV19 and TRBJ1-1; perhaps TRBD1 as D (6 bases). The V end lost 6 bases, the J end lost 5 bases, and 10 bases lay between the germline ends. The CDR3 sequence is 12 residues long. The germline V gene encodes CDR1 LNHDA and CDR2 SQIVND (reference sequence).